The entry below describes one T cell receptor beta chain. The J segment lost 6 bases and the V segment lost 4 bases, leaving 7 bases of the junction unmatched. From germline, CDR1 is PRHDT and CDR2 FYEKMQ (reference sequence). This CDR3 is 14 amino acids long. Profiled with immunoSEQ multiplex PCR; TCRdb holds only in-frame clones, not every one. The table records about 70,000 clones, 80% to 95% of them present only once. The data belong to a study of OX40 agonist ivuxolimab in advanced cancers. The specimen comprised CD4+ or CD8+ T cells sorted from blood, sampled in a trial of the OX40 agonist ivuxolimab. This TCR derives from an adult with an advanced solid tumor such as melanoma, head and neck, liver or kidney cancer. V gene TRBV13 combines with J gene TRBJ2-7, with 9 positions matching TRBD1. The CDR3 reads CASSSTGQGFEQYF. CDR3 nucleotides: TGTGCCAGCAGCTCCACGGGACAGGGCTTCGAGCAGTACTTC.